Below, one T cell receptor (beta chain) is given with its context. Its antigen is unknown. The sample holds no much larger clone one base away, and base qualities are not on file. V lost 0 bases and J lost 12 bases; the stretch between them is 13 bases long. The cysteine opens and the phenylalanine closes a CDR3 of 13 amino acids. Of the read, only the CDR3 DNA is kept; its 39 bases are in frame from base 1. CDR1 and CDR2, looked up from the germline V gene, are SGHRS and YFSETQ. The sample's treatment or condition label, in plain terms: allogeneic hematopoietic cell transplantation with graft depleted of TCRalphabeta T cells and CD19 B cells. TCRalphabeta/CD19-depleted allogeneic hematopoietic cell grafts were given to the transplant recipients, all of whom were children. This entry belongs to a study of T-cell reconstitution after alpha-beta-depleted transplantation in children (TCRdb year 2016). Notes on the research overall: Using TCR repertoire profiling, the study quantitatively followed how T-cell immune reconstitution unfolded in children after TCRalphabeta/CD19-depleted allogeneic hematopoietic cell transplantation.

Receptor libraries were prepared by PCR. Data came from an Illumina HiSeq 2500. Molecular barcoding was employed in the preparation of TCR libraries, with unique molecular identifiers being used to normalize TCRbeta repertoire quantification. TCRdb redid the processing of the public reads, applying fastp at Q25 and MiXCR, and retained in-frame beta chains. CDR3 protein sequences are deduplicated, and each keeps its most common genes and DNA. The sample table holds about 980,000 distinct CDR3 sequences, of which around 30% were seen once. 28% of the sample goes to the ten largest clones. Points the paper makes about the study in general: The high TCRbeta diversity at day 60 in some patients was ascribed to recipient T cells and intrathymic progenitors that had survived conditioning. Hyperexpanded clone frequencies declined over subsequent months; after one year, T-cell counts and TCRbeta diversity were mostly attributed to newly produced T cells. The apparently early recovery of alphabetaT-cell counts about two months after transplant reportedly depended on only several hundred rapidly expanded clones that came from non-depleted graft cells.

Sequenced here: PBMCs, mostly from graft donor cells, sampled 360 days after TCRalphabeta/CD19-depleted stem cell transplant. The clonotype comes from a boy under two years old who had a stem cell transplant for SCID, so the T cells may come from the graft donor. The chain was built from TRBV5-1 and TRBJ2-1; the D gene is perhaps TRBD1, on 5 matching bases. At the DNA level, the sequence is TGCGCCAGCAGCTTGGAGTGGGGCATAGGGCAGTTCTTC. It specifies CASSLEWGIGQFF.